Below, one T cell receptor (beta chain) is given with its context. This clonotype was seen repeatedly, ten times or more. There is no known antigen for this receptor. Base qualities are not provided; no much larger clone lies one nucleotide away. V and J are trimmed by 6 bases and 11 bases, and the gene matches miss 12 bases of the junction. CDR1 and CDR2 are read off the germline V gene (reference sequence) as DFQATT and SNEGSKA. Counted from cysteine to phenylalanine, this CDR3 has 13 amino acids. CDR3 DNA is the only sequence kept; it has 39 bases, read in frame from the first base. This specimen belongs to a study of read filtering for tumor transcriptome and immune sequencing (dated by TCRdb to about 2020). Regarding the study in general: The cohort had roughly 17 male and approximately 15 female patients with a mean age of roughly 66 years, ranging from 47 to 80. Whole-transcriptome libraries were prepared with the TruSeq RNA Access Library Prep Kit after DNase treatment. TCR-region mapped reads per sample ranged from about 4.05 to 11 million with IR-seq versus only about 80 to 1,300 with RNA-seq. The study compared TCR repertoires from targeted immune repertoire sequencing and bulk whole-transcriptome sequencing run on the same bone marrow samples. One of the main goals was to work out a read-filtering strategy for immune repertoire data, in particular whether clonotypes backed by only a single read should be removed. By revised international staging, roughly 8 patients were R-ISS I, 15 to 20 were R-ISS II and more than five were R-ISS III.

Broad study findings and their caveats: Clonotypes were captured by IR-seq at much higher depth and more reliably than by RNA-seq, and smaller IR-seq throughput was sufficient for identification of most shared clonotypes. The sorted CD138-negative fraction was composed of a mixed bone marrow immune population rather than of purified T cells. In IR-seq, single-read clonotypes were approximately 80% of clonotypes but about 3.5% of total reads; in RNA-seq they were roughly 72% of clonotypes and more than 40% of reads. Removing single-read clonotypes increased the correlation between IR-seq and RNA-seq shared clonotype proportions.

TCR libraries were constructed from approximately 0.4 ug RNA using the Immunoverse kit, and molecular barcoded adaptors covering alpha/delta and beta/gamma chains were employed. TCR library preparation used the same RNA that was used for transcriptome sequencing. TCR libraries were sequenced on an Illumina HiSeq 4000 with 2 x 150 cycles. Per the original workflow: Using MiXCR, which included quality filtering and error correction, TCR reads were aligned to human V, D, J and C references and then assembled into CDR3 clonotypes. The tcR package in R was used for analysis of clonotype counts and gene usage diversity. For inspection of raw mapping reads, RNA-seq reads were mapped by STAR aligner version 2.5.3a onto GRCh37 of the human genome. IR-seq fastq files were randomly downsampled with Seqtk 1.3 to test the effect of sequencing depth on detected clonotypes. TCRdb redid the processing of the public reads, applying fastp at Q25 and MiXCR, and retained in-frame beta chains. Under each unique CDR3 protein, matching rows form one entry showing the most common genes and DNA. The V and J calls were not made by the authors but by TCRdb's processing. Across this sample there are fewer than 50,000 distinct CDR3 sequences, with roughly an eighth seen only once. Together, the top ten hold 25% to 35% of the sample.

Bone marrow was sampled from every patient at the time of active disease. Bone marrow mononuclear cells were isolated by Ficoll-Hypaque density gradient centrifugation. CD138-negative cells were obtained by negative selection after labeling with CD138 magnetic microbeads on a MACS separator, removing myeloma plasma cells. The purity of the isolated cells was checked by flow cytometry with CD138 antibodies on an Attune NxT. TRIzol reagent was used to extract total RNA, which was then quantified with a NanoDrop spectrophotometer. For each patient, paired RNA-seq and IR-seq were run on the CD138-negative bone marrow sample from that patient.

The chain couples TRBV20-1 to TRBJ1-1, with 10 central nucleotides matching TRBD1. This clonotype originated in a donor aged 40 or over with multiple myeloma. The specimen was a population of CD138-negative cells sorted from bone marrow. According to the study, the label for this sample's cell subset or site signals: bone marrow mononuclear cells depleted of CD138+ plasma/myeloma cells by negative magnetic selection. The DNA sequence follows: TGCAGTGCCCCCGGGACAGGGGAAGGGGAGGCTTTCTTT. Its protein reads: CSAPGTGEGEAFF.